The 12 T cell receptor beta chains below were found in one sample sequenced in a study of metastatic and nonmetastatic thyroid tumors. Thyroid surgery was performed in patients who had received no treatment beforehand. TCRdb recomputed clones from the PCR reads via MiXCR. The sample lists 15,000 to 20,000 clones; 25% to 35% were seen once. The specimen was tumor tissue. These receptors all stem from a male donor with papillary thyroid cancer or a benign thyroid nodule (not recorded which). Some clones in this sample may be carry-over from other donors' samples.

Comment on this clone: Here the CDR3 omits its conserved ending phenylalanine or tryptophan, so a read error is the likely source. This sequence joins TRBV30 and TRBJ1-2, with 7 positions matching TRBD1. The CDR3 has 13 amino acids. V shed 5 bases, J shed 1 base, and the junction held 4 bases outside the gene matches. Germline-derived CDR1 and CDR2 are GTSNPN and SVGIG (reference sequence). The CDR3 protein is CAWEQGHNYGYTS. DNA of the CDR3: TGTGCCTGGGAACAGGGGCATAACTATGGCTACACCTCC.

The CDR3 protein is CASSLRGAQGAYEQYF. In DNA form, the CDR3 reads TGTGCCAGCAGCTTACGGGGCGCACAGGGAGCCTACGAGCAGTACTTC. This sequence joins TRBV11-2 and TRBJ2-7; D is perhaps TRBD1 (6 bases). V gave up 2 bases and J gave up 2 bases, with 16 bases separating them. Germline V gene sequence: CDR1 SGHAT, CDR2 FQNNGV. This CDR3 spans 16 amino acids.

This clone was detected only a few times. The gene calls are TRBV2 and TRBJ2-5; a possible D gene is TRBD2 (5 bases). V lost 4 bases and J 4 bases, leaving 13 bases between the germline ends. CDR1 SNHLY and CDR2 FYNNEI come from the germline V gene. The CDR3 contains 14 residues. The DNA of the CDR3 is TGTGCCAGCAGTGGGACTGGGTCCGGAGAGACCCAGTACTTC. Its protein product is CASSGTGSGETQYF.

The V call is TRBV28, the J call TRBJ2-3, with 10 bases aligning to TRBD1. This CDR3 spans 16 amino acids. Germline values: CDR1 MDHEN, CDR2 SYDVKM. V gave up 5 bases and J gave up 1 base; unmatched junction bases: 6. The CDR3 bases are TGTGCCAGCAGTCTTATGACAGGGGGCGGCACAGATACGCAGTATTTT. Residues: CASSLMTGGGTDTQYF.

This clone was picked up many times. The rearrangement joins TRBV30 to TRBJ1-5, with 8 positions matching TRBD1. J gave up 5 bases and V 1 base, and 4 bases lay outside the gene matches. The CDR3 spans 14 residues. CDR1 is GTSNPN, CDR2 SVGIG, per germline (reference sequence). CDR3 in amino acids: CAWSGGTGDQPQHF. The DNA of the CDR3 is TGTGCCTGGAGTGGGGGGACAGGAGATCAGCCCCAGCATTTT.

The genes are TRBV11-2 and TRBJ1-1; D is perhaps TRBD1 (5 bases). Between the trimmed V and J ends, which lost 1 base and 6 bases, there was a span of 18 bases. The CDR3 is 16 amino acids. CDR1 is SGHAT, CDR2 FQNNGV, per germline. DNA of the CDR3: TGTGCCAGCAGCTTAGTAGGGGCAGGGAATGTGGCTGAAGCTTTCTTT. This encodes CASSLVGAGNVAEAFF.

In this sample, this clone is medium-sized. The rearrangement uses TRBV7-9 and TRBJ2-7, with TRBD2 as a possible D gene (6 bases). Trimming removed 8 bases from V and 6 bases from J, with 17 bases in between. Germline V lookup: CDR1 SEHNR, CDR2 FQNEAQ (reference sequence). The CDR3 length is 13 residues. The CDR3 spells CASGYRGSGEQYF. CDR3 DNA: TGTGCCAGCGGGTATCGGGGGTCTGGCGAGCAGTACTTC.

This clone was seen a handful of times. At the DNA level, this CDR3 is encoded by other sequences in the same sample as well. The J gene is TRBJ2-1, the V gene TRBV7-3; 15 positions match TRBD2. This CDR3 region has 15 residues. Germline-derived CDR1 and CDR2 are SGHTA and FQGTGA. J gave up 6 bases and V 6 bases, and 3 bases lay outside the gene matches. The CDR3 sequence: CASSRTSGRANEQFF. The CDR3 DNA is TGTGCCAGCAGTAGGACTAGCGGGAGGGCCAATGAGCAGTTCTTC. The variable domain in full, completed from reference TRBV7-3 and TRBJ2-1, reads GAGVSQTPSNKVTEKGKYVELRCDPISGHTALYWYRQSLGQGPEFLIYFQGTGAADDSGLPNDRFFAVRPEGSVSTLKIQRTERGDSAVYLCASSRTSGRANEQFFGPGTRLTVL.

This rearrangement joins TRBV20-1 to TRBJ2-7; 12 bases align to TRBD2. Germline lookup yields CDR1 DFQATT and CDR2 SNEGSKA (reference sequence). The trim removed 5 bases at V and 7 bases at J, leaving 9 bases unmatched. CDR3 length equals 14 residues. CDR3: CSAPLLAGGTEQYF. In DNA, the CDR3 is TGCAGTGCTCCCCTACTAGCGGGAGGAACGGAGCAGTACTTC.

V usage is TRBV11-2 and J usage is TRBJ2-1; 8 bases are a match to TRBD1. With 5 bases clipped from V and 5 bases from J, the junction kept 8 bases outside the gene matches. Looked up from germline, CDR1 is SGHAT and CDR2 is FQNNGV. The CDR3 is 15 residues long. In DNA, the CDR3 is TGTGCCAGCAGCCGTGACAGGGGCCGCAACAATGAGCAGTTCTTC. Residues: CASSRDRGRNNEQFF.

The rearrangement links TRBV6-1 to TRBJ1-4; D gene ambiguous. V was trimmed by 5 bases and J by 6 bases, leaving 13 bases between them. The germline V gene encodes CDR1 MNHNS and CDR2 SASEGT. This CDR3 contains 14 residues. The CDR3 reads CASSQGSGDEKLFF. CDR3 DNA: TGTGCCAGCAGTCAAGGGAGTGGGGATGAAAAACTGTTTTTT.

This clone was detected ten times or more. The chain joins TRBV19 to TRBJ2-7; D not certain. Germline V gives CDR1 LNHDA, CDR2 SQIVND (reference sequence). The CDR3 has 15 residues. The V gene lost 5 bases and the J gene lost 0 bases, with 14 bases spanning the gap. The CDR3 loop reads CASSFGAMGSYEQYF. As DNA, the CDR3 is TGTGCCAGTAGTTTCGGAGCTATGGGCTCCTACGAGCAGTACTTC.